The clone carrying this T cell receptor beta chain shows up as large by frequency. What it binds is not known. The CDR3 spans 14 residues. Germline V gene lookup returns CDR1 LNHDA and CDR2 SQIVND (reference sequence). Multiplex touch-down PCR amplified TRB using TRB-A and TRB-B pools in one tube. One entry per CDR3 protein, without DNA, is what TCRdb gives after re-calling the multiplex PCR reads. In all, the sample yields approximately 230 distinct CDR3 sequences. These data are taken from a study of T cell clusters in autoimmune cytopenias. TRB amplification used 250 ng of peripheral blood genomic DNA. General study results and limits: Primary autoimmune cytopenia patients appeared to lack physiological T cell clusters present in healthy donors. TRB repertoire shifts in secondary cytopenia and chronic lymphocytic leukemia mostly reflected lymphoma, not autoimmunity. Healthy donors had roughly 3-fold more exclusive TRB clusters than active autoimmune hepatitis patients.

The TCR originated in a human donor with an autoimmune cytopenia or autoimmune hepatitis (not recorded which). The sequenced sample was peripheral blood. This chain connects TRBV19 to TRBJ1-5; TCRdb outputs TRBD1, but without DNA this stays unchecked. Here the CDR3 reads CASTLQGAQQPQHF.